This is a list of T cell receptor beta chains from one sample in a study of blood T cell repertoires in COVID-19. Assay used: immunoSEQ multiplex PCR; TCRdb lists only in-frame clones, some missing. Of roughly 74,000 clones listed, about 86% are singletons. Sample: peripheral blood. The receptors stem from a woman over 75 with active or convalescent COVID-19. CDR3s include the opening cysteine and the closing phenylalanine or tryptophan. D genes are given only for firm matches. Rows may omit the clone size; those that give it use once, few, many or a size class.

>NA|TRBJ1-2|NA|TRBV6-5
TGTGCCAGCAGTTACTCGGGGAGTAATGGCTACAAGGGAACCTTC
CASSYSGSNGYKGTF
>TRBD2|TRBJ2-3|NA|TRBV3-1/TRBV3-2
TGTGCCAGCAGCGCCGGGACTAGCGGGAGGATCGGGCAGTATTTT
CASSAGTSGRIGQYF
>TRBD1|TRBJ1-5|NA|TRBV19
TGTGCCAGCCCTTCGAAAAGGGACAGGAGTAGCAATCAGCCCCAGCATTTT
CASPSKRDRSSNQPQHF
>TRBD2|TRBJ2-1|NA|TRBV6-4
TGTGCCAGCAGTCGGACTAGCGGGAGGGATGAGCAGTTCTTC
CASSRTSGRDEQFF
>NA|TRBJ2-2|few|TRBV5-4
TGTGCCAGCAGCGGGGGGACTCTGAACACCGGGGAGCTGTTTTTT
CASSGGTLNTGELFF
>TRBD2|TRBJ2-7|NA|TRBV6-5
TGTGCCAGCAGTTCCCCTCCGGGACTAGCGGGCTACGAGCAGTACTTC
CASSSPPGLAGYEQYF
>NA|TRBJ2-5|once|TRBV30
TGTGCCTGGAGTGTAGGGGCCACCACCCAAGAGACCCAGTACTTC
CAWSVGATTQETQYF
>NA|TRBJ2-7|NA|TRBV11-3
TGTGCCAGCAGCTTCGACACCTACGAGCAGTACTTC
CASSFDTYEQYF
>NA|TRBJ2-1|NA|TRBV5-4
TGTGCCAGCAGCTCCCCAGGCAGGGAATACAATGAGCAGTTCTTC
CASSSPGREYNEQFF
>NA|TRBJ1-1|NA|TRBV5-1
TGCGCCAGCGTTGACCCCCAGGGGAACACTGAAGCTTTCTTT
CASVDPQGNTEAFF
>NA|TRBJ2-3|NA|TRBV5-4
TGTGCCAGCAGCTCCCGAATGAGCGGCACAGATACGCAGTATTTT
CASSSRMSGTDTQYF
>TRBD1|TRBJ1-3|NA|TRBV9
TGTGCCAGCAGCCCGCACAGGGGCTCTGGAAACACCATATATTTT
CASSPHRGSGNTIYF
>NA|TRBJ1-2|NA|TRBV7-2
TGTGCCAGCAGCTTCCCGCAGGGTCTCGGGGGCTACACCTTC
CASSFPQGLGGYTF
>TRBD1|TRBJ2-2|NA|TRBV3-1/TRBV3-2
TGTGCCAGCAGCCCTAATGGACAGGGGGCGTCCGGGGAGCTGTTTTTT
CASSPNGQGASGELFF
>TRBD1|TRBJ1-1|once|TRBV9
TGTGCCAGCAGTCAAGGGACAGGGTGGACTGAAGCTTTCTTT
CASSQGTGWTEAFF
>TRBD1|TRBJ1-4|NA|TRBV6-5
TGTGCCAGCAGACCCGGACAACCCAGGGGGGAAAAACTGTTTTTT
CASRPGQPRGEKLFF
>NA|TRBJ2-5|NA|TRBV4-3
TGCGCCAGCAGCCATATGGGGGGGGGCAGGGCCCAAGAGACCCAGTACTTC
CASSHMGGGRAQETQYF
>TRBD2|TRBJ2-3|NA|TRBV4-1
TGCGCCAGCAGCCAATGGACTAGCGGCCTGGCAGATACGCAGTATTTT
CASSQWTSGLADTQYF